One T cell receptor (beta chain) is described in this entry. Germline CDR1 reads GTSNPN; CDR2 reads SVGIG (reference sequence). The CDR3 sequence is 13 residues long. J was trimmed by 8 bases and V by 4 bases; bases with no gene match: 4. The data stem from a study of PD-1 blockade in mismatch repair-deficient tumors. Study-wide context: Patients had approximately 12 mismatch repair-deficient cancer types and were previously treated and progressing.

The repertoire was sequenced with immunoSEQ multiplex PCR; TCRdb's copy has only in-frame clones and lacks some. The profile shows under 150,000 clones, 86% of them singletons. The TCR was taken from an adult with mismatch repair-deficient cancer. V is TRBV30 and J is TRBJ2-1; 11 nucleotides align to TRBD2. Here the sequenced sample was peripheral blood, taken 44 weeks after starting pembrolizumab. This CDR3 reads CAWTSGRIHEQFF. CDR3 bases: TGTGCCTGGACTAGCGGGAGGATACATGAGCAGTTCTTC. Variable domain in full (rest from reference TRBV30 and TRBJ2-1): SQTIHQWPATLVQPVGSPLSLECTVEGTSNPNLYWYRQAAGRGLQLLFYSVGIGQISSEVPQNLSASRPQDRQFILSSKKLLLSDSGFYLCAWTSGRIHEQFFGPGTRLTVL.